This TCR beta chain was obtained from a study of CD8+ T cells in alopecia areata. CDR3 length: 16 residues. V was clipped by 0 bases and J by 7 bases; unmatched bases: 1. CDR1 and CDR2 (germline): SGHTA, FQGNSA. TCR sequencing used cDNA made by reverse transcription of extracted RNA. Method: immunoSEQ multiplex PCR; TCRdb's copy keeps in-frame clones and lacks some. The sample lists hundreds of thousands of clones, roughly two thirds occurring once. The sample here was CD4+ T cells sorted from blood, taken at week 0. The chain carries TRBV7-2 and TRBJ2-1; 15 bases are shared with TRBD2. The receptor was derived from a human donor with alopecia areata. The CDR3 region has the DNA TGTGCCAGCAGCTTAGCGGGACTAGCGGGGGGAAATGAGCAGTTCTTC. Translated: CASSLAGLAGGNEQFF.